The sample holds a few counts of the clone carrying this T cell receptor (beta chain). Antigen: not known. These data come from a study of T cell repertoires in cytomegalovirus infection. Study-wide points: Summed public TCR beta family frequency identified CMV carriers bearing the relevant HLA. Across the ex vivo response, the dominant clonotypes were HLA-C-restricted CMV-specific TCR beta clonotypes.

Trimming shortened V by 8 bases and J by 0 bases, and 11 bases separated the two germline ends. Germline CDR1 is MDHEN and CDR2 is SYDVKM. This CDR3 comprises 13 residues. TCRdb reprocessed the reads via MiXCR and lists one record per CDR3 protein. The table includes roughly 240,000 distinct CDR3 sequences, around 6.4% detected once. Material for sequencing was PBMCs. The chain combines TRBV28 with TRBJ2-7; D gene ambiguous. The receptor was isolated from a human donor in good health (CMV status not recorded). Some clones in this sample may be carry-over from other donors' samples. The CDR3 DNA reads TGTGCCAGCGGGTCTCTTAGCTCCTACGAGCAGTACTTC. It is translated as CASGSLSSYEQYF.